Listed below are T cell receptor beta chains from one sample, sequenced in a study of cytomegalovirus exposure and HLA in healthy donors. This table comes from immunoSEQ multiplex PCR, and its TCRdb copy is limited to in-frame clones, with some not included. The table records around 150,000 clones, 60% to 80% of them present only once. The sample taken for sequencing was PBMCs. The receptors here all came from a woman aged 45-65 years in good health and CMV-seropositive. The CDR3 runs from the conserved cysteine through the conserved F or W. Fields, in order: clone size, D gene, J gene, V gene, CDR3 protein, CDR3 DNA. The D gene is left open where the match is weak. Where a row states a size, it is once, few, many or the class of an expanded clone; other rows omit it.

clone size: -; D gene: -; J gene: TRBJ2-4; V gene: TRBV27; CDR3 protein: CASSLGGQNIQYF; CDR3 DNA: TGTGCCAGCAGTTTGGGCGGGCAAAACATTCAGTACTTC
clone size: -; D gene: TRBD2; J gene: TRBJ2-1; V gene: TRBV27; CDR3 protein: CASSSHLAGGPIYNEQFF; CDR3 DNA: TGTGCCAGCAGTTCACATCTAGCGGGAGGGCCGATATACAATGAGCAGTTCTTC
clone size: -; D gene: -; J gene: TRBJ2-3; V gene: TRBV7-3; CDR3 protein: CASSLMGAASTDTQYF; CDR3 DNA: TGTGCCAGCAGCTTAATGGGGGCGGCTAGCACAGATACGCAGTATTTT
clone size: -; D gene: -; J gene: TRBJ2-2; V gene: TRBV6-1; CDR3 protein: CASSLQGNTGELFF; CDR3 DNA: TGTGCCAGCAGCCTTCAGGGGAACACCGGGGAGCTGTTTTTT
clone size: -; D gene: -; J gene: TRBJ1-4; V gene: TRBV7-9; CDR3 protein: CASSLGQITNEKLFF; CDR3 DNA: TGTGCCAGCAGCTTAGGACAGATTACTAATGAAAAACTGTTTTTT
clone size: few; D gene: -; J gene: TRBJ2-7; V gene: TRBV7-9; CDR3 protein: CASSLRTASYEQYF; CDR3 DNA: TGTGCCAGCAGCTTAAGGACAGCTTCCTACGAGCAGTACTTC
clone size: -; D gene: -; J gene: TRBJ1-2; V gene: TRBV9; CDR3 protein: CASSPNRAGYTF; CDR3 DNA: TGTGCCAGCAGCCCCAACAGAGCTGGCTACACCTTC
clone size: -; D gene: -; J gene: TRBJ2-7; V gene: TRBV27; CDR3 protein: CASSFSRGAYEQYF; CDR3 DNA: TGTGCCAGCAGTTTCAGCAGGGGGGCCTACGAGCAGTACTTC
clone size: -; D gene: -; J gene: TRBJ2-7; V gene: TRBV2; CDR3 protein: CASSTRGYYEQYF; CDR3 DNA: TGTGCCAGTTCGACTAGAGGGTACTACGAGCAGTACTTC
clone size: once; D gene: TRBD1; J gene: TRBJ2-5; V gene: TRBV29-1; CDR3 protein: CSVRGQGNNQETQYF; CDR3 DNA: TGCAGCGTTAGAGGACAGGGAAACAACCAAGAGACCCAGTACTTC